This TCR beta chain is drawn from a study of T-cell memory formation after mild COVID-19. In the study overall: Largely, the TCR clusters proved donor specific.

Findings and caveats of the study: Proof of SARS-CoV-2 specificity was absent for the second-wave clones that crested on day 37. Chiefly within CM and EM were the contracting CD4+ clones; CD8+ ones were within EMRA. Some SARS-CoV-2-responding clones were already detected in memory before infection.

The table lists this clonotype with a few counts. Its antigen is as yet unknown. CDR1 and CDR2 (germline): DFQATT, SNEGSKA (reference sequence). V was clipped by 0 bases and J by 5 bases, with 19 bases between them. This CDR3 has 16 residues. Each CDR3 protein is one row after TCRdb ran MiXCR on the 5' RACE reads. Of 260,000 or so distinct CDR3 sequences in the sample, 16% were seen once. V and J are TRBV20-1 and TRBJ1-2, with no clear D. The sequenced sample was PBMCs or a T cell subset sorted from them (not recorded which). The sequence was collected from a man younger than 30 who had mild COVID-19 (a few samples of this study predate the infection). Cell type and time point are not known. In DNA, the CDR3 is TGCAGTGCTAGAGATCGCGGAAACAGTGGCTCGTATGGCTACACCTTC. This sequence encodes CSARDRGNSGSYGYTF.